This passage covers 21 T cell receptor beta chains from one sample sequenced in a study of Tregs in tolerant kidney transplant recipients. Related graft donors supplied nonmyeloablative bone marrow transplants, and mixed chimerism was transient. Profiling relied on immunoSEQ multiplex PCR, and the TCRdb table lists in-frame clones only, not all of them. The table records 50,000 to 65,000 clones, 87% of them present only once. Sequenced here: CD4+ T cells from blood (PBMCs), sampled 6 months after the transplant. These receptors were taken from a human patient who received a combined kidney and bone marrow transplant. Some T cells could come from the graft donor.

This chain uses TRBV30 with TRBJ2-3; perhaps TRBD2 as D (5 bases). Germline loops: CDR1 GTSNPN, CDR2 SVGIG (reference sequence). Between the trimmed V and J ends, which lost 0 bases and 6 bases, there was a span of 19 bases. The CDR3 spans 16 residues. The CDR3 protein is CAWSVLGSWDGDTQYF. CDR3 coding DNA: TGTGCCTGGAGTGTACTGGGGAGTTGGGATGGGGATACGCAGTATTTT.

This clone occurred a few times. This chain connects TRBV7-2 to TRBJ2-6; a possible D gene is TRBD1 (5 bases). Germline values: CDR1 SGHTA, CDR2 FQGNSA. The CDR3 loop spans 17 amino acids. V shed 3 bases and J shed 4 bases, with 16 bases lying between them. CDR3 nucleotides: TGTGCCAGCAGCTTGTACGGGCAGGGCGCGGGGGCCAACGTCCTGACTTTC. This sequence encodes CASSLYGQGAGANVLTF.

The rearrangement uses TRBV4-3 and TRBJ1-2, with 7 bases fitting TRBD1. Losses at the gene ends were 3 bases for V and 4 bases for J; bases not matched to a gene: 8. Germline CDR1 and CDR2: LGHNA and YSLEER. This CDR3 has 15 amino acids. The CDR3 DNA is TGCGCCAGCAGCCATTTGTCTCAGGGGGGCTATGGCTACACCTTC. Translation gives CASSHLSQGGYGYTF.

The rearrangement uses TRBV30 and TRBJ2-2, with TRBD1 identical over 8 bases. V was pared by 4 bases and J by 1 base, with 5 bases of the junction left unmatched. There are 15 residues in the CDR3. In germline, CDR1 is GTSNPN, CDR2 SVGIG (reference sequence). For the CDR3, the DNA is TGTGCCTGGAACACCGGGACAGGGAACACCGGGGAGCTGTTTTTT. Translation: CAWNTGTGNTGELFF.

This clone showed up just once. This chain uses TRBV7-8 with TRBJ1-2; the match to TRBD1 covers 9 bases. Trimming took 0 bases from V and 4 from J; bases not matched to a gene: 6. The CDR3 length is 16 residues. CDR1 and CDR2 (germline): SGHVS, FQNEAQ. The chain's CDR3 is CASSLASQGAIYGYTF. The CDR3 bases are TGTGCCAGCAGCTTAGCCTCACAGGGGGCGATCTATGGCTACACCTTC.

The chain recombines TRBV2 with TRBJ2-3; no clear D gene. This CDR3 contains 18 residues. Trimming removed 2 bases from V and 4 bases from J, with 22 bases in between. The germline V gene encodes CDR1 SNHLY and CDR2 FYNNEI. This CDR3 is CASSERIQARVGADTQYF. DNA of the CDR3: TGTGCCAGCAGTGAAAGGATCCAAGCGAGAGTGGGTGCAGATACGCAGTATTTT. Full variable domain (remainder filled in from reference TRBV2 and TRBJ2-3): EPEVTQTPSHQVTQMGQEVILRCVPISNHLYFYWYRQILGQKVEFLVSFYNNEISEKSEIFDDQFSVERPDGSNFTLKIRSTKLEDSAMYFCASSERIQARVGADTQYFGPGTRLTVL.

This clone was observed once. The chain has TRBV11-3 and TRBJ2-3; D is undetermined. Per germline, CDR1 SGHNT and CDR2 YENEEA. This CDR3 is built from 13 residues. Trimming removed 5 bases from V and 2 bases from J, with 8 bases in between. The CDR3 coding sequence is TGTGCCAGCAGCCCACACCCCACAGATACGCAGTATTTT. As protein: CASSPHPTDTQYF.

The CDR3 here is CASSLGLAGTYEQYF. The CDR3 DNA sequence: TGTGCCAGCAGCCTTGGACTAGCGGGGACATACGAGCAGTACTTC. The genes are TRBV6-5 and TRBJ2-7; 12 bases match TRBD2. There are 15 residues in the CDR3. The V gene end was trimmed by 6 bases and the J gene end by 4 bases; junction bases not matched to a gene: 7. The germline V gene encodes CDR1 MNHEY and CDR2 SVGAGI.

V and J are TRBV10-3 and TRBJ1-2, with 10 bases lining up with TRBD1. The CDR3 totals 13 residues. Germline values: CDR1 ENHRY, CDR2 SYGVKD. The junction had 9 bases not matched to a gene; V was cut back by 9 bases and J by 8 bases. This chain's CDR3 is CAIFPGTGDGYTF. In DNA form, the CDR3 reads TGTGCCATTTTTCCGGGGACAGGGGACGGCTACACCTTC.

V and J are TRBV30 and TRBJ2-7; D gene ambiguous. This CDR3 is 11 amino acids long. V lost 2 bases, J lost 3 bases, and 5 bases lay in between. Germline lookup yields CDR1 GTSNPN and CDR2 SVGIG (reference sequence). CDR3 coding DNA: TGTGCCTGGAGTCTTAGCTACGAGCAGTACTTC. Translated: CAWSLSYEQYF.

This CDR3 reads CASSFASGQGDYGYTF. CDR3 bases: TGTGCCAGCAGTTTTGCCTCGGGACAGGGTGACTATGGCTACACCTTC. The chain employs TRBV28 and TRBJ1-2; 9 nucleotides agree with TRBD1. The CDR3 runs 16 residues. Germline-derived CDR1 and CDR2 are MDHEN and SYDVKM. The ends lost 3 bases at V and 3 bases at J; junction bases unmatched: 8.

This clone occurred a few times. The chain is built from TRBV4-1 and TRBJ2-5, with D perhaps matching TRBD1 (7 bases). CDR3 length equals 14 residues. The V gene lost 4 bases and the J gene lost 4 bases, with 13 bases spanning the gap. Germline V lookup: CDR1 MGHRA, CDR2 YSYEKL. CDR3 nucleotide sequence: TGCGCCAGCAGCCGCGGGACAGCCTTAGAGACCCAGTACTTC. This codes for CASSRGTALETQYF.

V usage is TRBV5-1 and J usage is TRBJ2-7; TRBD1 might be the D (5 bases). V shed 1 base and J shed 4 bases, with 9 bases lying between them. CDR1 is SGHRS, CDR2 YFSETQ, per germline. The CDR3 is made up of 13 amino acids. The CDR3, as DNA: TGCGCCAGCAGCTTGTTTCAGGGATACGAGCAGTACTTC. It translates to CASSLFQGYEQYF.

The V gene is TRBV18, the J gene TRBJ2-3; perhaps TRBD1 as D (6 bases). The CDR3 covers 15 residues. Germline V CDR1 and CDR2: KGHSH, LQKENI. V gave up 0 bases and J gave up 2 bases, with 9 bases separating them. The CDR3 DNA sequence: TGTGCCAGCTCACCACCCAACAGGGACACAGATACGCAGTATTTT. Amino acids: CASSPPNRDTDTQYF.

This chain uses TRBV6-4 with TRBJ2-2; no clear D. Trimming stripped 5 bases from V and 4 bases from J, with 11 bases between. The germline gives CDR1 MRHNA, CDR2 SNTAGT. This CDR3 comprises 14 residues. CDR3 nucleotides: TGTGCCAGCAGTTTCATCCCAGGCACCGGGGAGCTGTTTTTT. Its protein product is CASSFIPGTGELFF.

The chain is built from TRBV6-6 and TRBJ2-4; maybe TRBD1 (6 bases). This CDR3 comprises 15 residues. V was shortened by 0 bases and J by 8 bases, with 14 bases between the two germline ends. CDR1 MNHNY and CDR2 SVGAGI come from the germline V gene (reference sequence). CDR3 amino acids: CASSYSQGRGDIQYF. The CDR3 DNA reads TGTGCCAGCAGTTACTCGCAGGGGAGAGGGGACATTCAGTACTTC.

The J gene is TRBJ2-7, the V gene TRBV7-8; tentative D call: TRBD1 (5 bases). The V end lost 5 bases, the J end lost 4 bases, and 12 bases lay between the germline ends. There are 13 residues in the CDR3. Looked up from germline, CDR1 is SGHVS and CDR2 is FQNEAQ. CDR3 bases: TGTGCCAGCAGCCCCAGGGTAGCTTACGAGCAGTACTTC. It translates to CASSPRVAYEQYF.

The CDR3 DNA sequence: TGTGCCAGCGGGACTAGCGGGAGACGCTCCTACAATGAGCAGTTCTTC. The encoded protein is CASGTSGRRSYNEQFF. This chain connects TRBV13 to TRBJ2-1; 14 positions match TRBD2. CDR1 PRHDT and CDR2 FYEKMQ come from the germline V gene (reference sequence). This CDR3 is 16 amino acids long. The ends lost 8 bases at V and 0 bases at J; junction bases unmatched: 3.

V gene TRBV11-2 combines with J gene TRBJ2-7; TRBD2 aligns across 7 bases. The V gene's germline CDR1 is SGHAT and CDR2 FQNNGV. Trimming removed 0 bases from V and 2 bases from J; junction bases left unmatched: 4. This CDR3 has 15 amino acids. The CDR3 sequence: CASSLDRLAAYEQYF. The CDR3 DNA reads as TGTGCCAGCAGCTTAGACCGGCTAGCGGCCTACGAGCAGTACTTC.

J is TRBJ2-5 and V is TRBV6-1; D perhaps matches TRBD2 (7 bases). Trimming shortened V by 4 bases and J by 1 base, and 13 bases separated the two germline ends. CDR1 is MNHNS and CDR2 is SASEGT in the germline V gene. This CDR3 comprises 15 residues. The CDR3 DNA follows: TGTGCCAGCAGTGCCTTGGCGGGGGCCCAAGAGACCCAGTACTTC. Its protein product is CASSALAGAQETQYF.

The chain joins TRBV5-1 to TRBJ1-2; 9 nucleotides match TRBD1. CDR1 is SGHRS and CDR2 is YFSETQ in the germline V gene. V trimming: 5 bases; J trimming: 8 bases; junction bases outside the gene matches: 10. This CDR3 is built from 14 residues. In nucleotides, the CDR3 is TGCGCCAGCAGGAAGGGACAGGGTGAGCAGGGCTACACCTTC. Protein: CASRKGQGEQGYTF.